The rows below give T cell receptor beta chains drawn from one sample of a study of T cell repertoires in cytomegalovirus infection. A single record per CDR3 protein comes from TCRdb applying MiXCR to the reads. The sample lists some 220,000 distinct CDR3 sequences, around 6.4% occurring once. Sequenced input: PBMCs. These receptors were collected from a human donor in good health (CMV status not recorded). Some clones in this sample may be carry-over from other donors' samples. Both conserved end residues are part of each CDR3. A D gene is named only where the DNA matches it firmly. For some rows the clone size is stated as once, few or many, or as a class when expanded; others skip it.

many	TRBD1	TRBV5-1	15	TRBJ2-7	CASSLGGQGFYEQYF	TGCGCCAGCAGCTTGGGAGGACAGGGATTCTACGAGCAGTACTTC
.	TRBD1	TRBV10-3	14	TRBJ1-1	CAISEDRGVTEAFF	TGTGCCATCAGTGAGGACAGGGGGGTCACTGAAGCTTTCTTT
many	.	TRBV7-2	14	TRBJ2-3	CASSFRGSTDTQYF	TGTGCCAGCAGCTTTCGGGGGTCCACAGATACGCAGTATTTT
many	.	TRBV5-1	14	TRBJ2-7	CASSLEQSSYEQYF	TGCGCCAGCAGCTTGGAGCAGTCGTCCTACGAGCAGTACTTC
many	.	TRBV20-1	15	TRBJ2-1	CSALVLATVYNEQFF	TGCAGTGCACTCGTACTAGCAACGGTCTACAATGAGCAGTTCTTC
many	TRBD1	TRBV11-2	14	TRBJ1-1	CASSSDRGVTEAFF	TGTGCCAGCAGCTCGGACAGGGGGGTCACTGAAGCTTTCTTT
few	.	TRBV2	14	TRBJ1-5	CASSGISGDQPQHF	TGTGCCAGCAGTGGAATTAGTGGGGATCAGCCCCAGCATTTT
many	TRBD1	TRBV29-1	13	TRBJ1-2	CSVVARTGGRYTF	TGCAGCGTTGTTGCCCGGACAGGGGGACGCTACACCTTC
many	.	TRBV7-2	16	TRBJ1-4	CASSRFASTPNEKLFF	TGTGCCAGCAGCCGTTTCGCGTCCACACCAAATGAAAAACTGTTTTTT
.	TRBD1	TRBV7-8	15	TRBJ1-1	CASSPRDRTNTEAFF	TGTGCCAGCAGCCCCCGGGACAGAACGAACACTGAAGCTTTCTTT
many	.	TRBV28	11	TRBJ1-3	CASSSPDTIYF	TGTGCCAGCTCTAGTCCTGACACCATATATTTT
few	.	TRBV19	14	TRBJ2-7	CASSIVEGSYEQYF	TGTGCCAGTAGTATCGTGGAGGGCAGCTACGAGCAGTACTTC
many	.	TRBV10-1	16	TRBJ2-5	CASSGGSLGREETQYF	TGCGCCAGCAGTGGAGGGAGTCTCGGCCGTGAAGAGACCCAGTACTTC
many	TRBD2	TRBV6-2/TRBV6-3	14	TRBJ2-1	CASGERGDYNEQFF	TGTGCCAGCGGGGAGCGGGGGGACTACAATGAGCAGTTCTTC
many	.	TRBV20-1	12	TRBJ2-5	CSAGSANPTQYF	TGCAGTGCTGGGAGCGCAAATCCGACCCAGTACTTC
many	.	TRBV20-1	16	TRBJ2-5	CSARDFRTGAGETQYF	TGCAGTGCTAGAGATTTCAGGACGGGGGCGGGAGAGACCCAGTACTTC
many	.	TRBV6-2/TRBV6-3	12	TRBJ1-6	CASSYLRKALHF	TGTGCCAGCAGTTACCTTCGAAAAGCTCTCCACTTT
.	TRBD2	TRBV12-3/TRBV12-4	16	TRBJ2-5	CASSRRASGGTETQYF	TGTGCCAGCAGTCGAAGGGCTAGCGGGGGGACGGAGACCCAGTACTTC
few	.	TRBV9	14	TRBJ2-1	CASSGRGTYNEQFF	TGTGCCAGCAGCGGCCGGGGGACGTACAATGAGCAGTTCTTC
few	.	TRBV20-1	13	TRBJ1-1	CSVFRGSGTEAFF	TGCAGTGTATTCAGGGGATCTGGCACTGAAGCTTTCTTT
many	.	TRBV10-3	15	TRBJ2-6	CAISESGSGANVLTF	TGTGCCATCAGTGAGTCGGGAAGTGGGGCCAACGTCCTGACTTTC
.	TRBD1	TRBV20-1	12	TRBJ2-7	CSAVQGADEQYF	TGCAGTGCGGTACAGGGGGCTGACGAGCAGTACTTC
few	TRBD1	TRBV6-2/TRBV6-3	16	TRBJ2-1	CASSSIRQGTYNEQFF	TGTGCCAGCAGTTCAATTCGACAGGGAACCTACAATGAGCAGTTCTTC
many	TRBD1	TRBV28	15	TRBJ1-3	CASSKGGASGNTIYF	TGTGCCAGCAGTAAAGGGGGCGCCTCTGGAAACACCATATATTTT
many	.	TRBV7-2	15	TRBJ2-1	CASSPRWAGTNEQFF	TGTGCCAGCAGCCCCCGGTGGGCAGGGACCAATGAGCAGTTCTTC
many	TRBD1	TRBV27	15	TRBJ1-5	CASSPLPDRVQPQHF	TGTGCCAGCAGTCCACTCCCGGACAGGGTCCAGCCCCAGCATTTT
many	.	TRBV28	14	TRBJ1-5	CASNPGDVYQPQHF	TGTGCCAGCAATCCCGGGGACGTATATCAGCCCCAGCATTTT
many	.	TRBV7-9	13	TRBJ1-1	CASSKGANTEAFF	TGTGCCAGCAGCAAAGGTGCGAACACTGAAGCTTTCTTT
.	.	TRBV18	15	TRBJ1-5	CASSPGQPSNQPQHF	TGTGCCAGCTCACCAGGACAGCCTAGCAATCAGCCCCAGCATTTT
many	.	TRBV29-1	12	TRBJ2-5	CSVDKLQETQYF	TGCAGCGTTGACAAACTGCAAGAGACCCAGTACTTC
many	.	TRBV19	13	TRBJ2-5	CASSKVIQETQYF	TGTGCCAGTAGTAAGGTTATACAAGAGACCCAGTACTTC